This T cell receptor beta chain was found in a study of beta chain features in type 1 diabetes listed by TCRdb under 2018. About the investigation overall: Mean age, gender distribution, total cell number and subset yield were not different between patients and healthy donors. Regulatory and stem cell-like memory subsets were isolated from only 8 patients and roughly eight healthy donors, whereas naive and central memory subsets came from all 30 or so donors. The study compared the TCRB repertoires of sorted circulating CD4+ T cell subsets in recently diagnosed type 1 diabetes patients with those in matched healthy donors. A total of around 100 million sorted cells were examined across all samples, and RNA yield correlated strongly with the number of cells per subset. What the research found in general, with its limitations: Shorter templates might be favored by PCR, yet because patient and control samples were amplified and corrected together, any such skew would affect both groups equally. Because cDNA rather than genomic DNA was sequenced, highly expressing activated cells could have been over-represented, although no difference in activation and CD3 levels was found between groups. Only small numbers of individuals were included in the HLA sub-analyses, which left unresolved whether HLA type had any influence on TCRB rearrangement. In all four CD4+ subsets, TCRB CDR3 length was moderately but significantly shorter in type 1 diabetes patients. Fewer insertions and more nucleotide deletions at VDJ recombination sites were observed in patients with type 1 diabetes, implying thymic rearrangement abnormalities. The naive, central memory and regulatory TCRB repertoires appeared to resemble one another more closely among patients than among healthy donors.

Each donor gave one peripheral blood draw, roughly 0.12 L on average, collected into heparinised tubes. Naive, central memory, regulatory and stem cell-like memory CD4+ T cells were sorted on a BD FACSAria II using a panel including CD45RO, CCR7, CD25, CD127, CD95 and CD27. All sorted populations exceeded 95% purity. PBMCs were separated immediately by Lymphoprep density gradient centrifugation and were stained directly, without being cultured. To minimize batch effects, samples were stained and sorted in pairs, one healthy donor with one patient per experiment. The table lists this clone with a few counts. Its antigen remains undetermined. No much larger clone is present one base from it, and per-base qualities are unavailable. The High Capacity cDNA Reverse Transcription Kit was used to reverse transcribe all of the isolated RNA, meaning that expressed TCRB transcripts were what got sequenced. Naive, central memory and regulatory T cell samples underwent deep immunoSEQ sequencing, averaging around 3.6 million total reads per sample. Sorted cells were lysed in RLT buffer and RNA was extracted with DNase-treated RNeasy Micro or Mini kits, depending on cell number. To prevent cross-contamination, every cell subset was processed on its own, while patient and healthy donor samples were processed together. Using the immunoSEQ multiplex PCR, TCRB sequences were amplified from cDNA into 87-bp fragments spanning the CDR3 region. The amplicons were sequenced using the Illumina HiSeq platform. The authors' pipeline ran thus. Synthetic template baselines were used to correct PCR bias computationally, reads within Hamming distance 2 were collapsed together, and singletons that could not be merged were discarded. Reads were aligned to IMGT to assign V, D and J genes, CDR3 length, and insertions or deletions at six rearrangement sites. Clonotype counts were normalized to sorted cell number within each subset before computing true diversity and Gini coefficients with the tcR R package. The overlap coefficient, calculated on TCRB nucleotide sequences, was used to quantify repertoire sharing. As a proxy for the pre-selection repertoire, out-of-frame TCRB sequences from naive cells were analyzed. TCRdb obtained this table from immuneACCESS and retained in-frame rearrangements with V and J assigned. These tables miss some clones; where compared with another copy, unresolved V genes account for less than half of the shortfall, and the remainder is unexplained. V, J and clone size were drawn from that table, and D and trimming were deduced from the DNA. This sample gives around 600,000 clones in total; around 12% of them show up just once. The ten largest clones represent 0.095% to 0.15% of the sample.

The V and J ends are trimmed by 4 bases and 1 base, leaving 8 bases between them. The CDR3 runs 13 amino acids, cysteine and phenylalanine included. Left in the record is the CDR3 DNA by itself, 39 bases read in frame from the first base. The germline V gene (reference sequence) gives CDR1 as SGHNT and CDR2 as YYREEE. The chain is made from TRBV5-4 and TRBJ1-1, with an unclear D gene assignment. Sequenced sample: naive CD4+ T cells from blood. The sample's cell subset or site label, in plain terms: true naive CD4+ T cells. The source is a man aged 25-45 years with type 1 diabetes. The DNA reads TGTGCCAGCAGCCAAGCGGAGAACACTGAAGCTTTCTTT. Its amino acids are CASSQAENTEAFF.